This passage covers 24 T cell receptor beta chains from one sample sequenced in a study of blood T cells in healthy people across ages. Primed by a sample-barcoded 5' primer and a J-beta primer mix, a second PCR proceeded for 7 to 11 cycles. TCRdb reanalysed the 5' RACE reads using MiXCR and keeps one entry per CDR3 protein. The table records fewer than 800,000 distinct CDR3 sequences, 20% to 25% of them present only once. Sample: blood. All receptors derive from a man between 65 and 80 years old in good health.

This rearrangement joins TRBV29-1 to TRBJ1-5; D ambiguous. Germline CDR1 SQVTM, CDR2 ANQGSEA. This CDR3 region has 13 residues. Trimming took off 3 bases at V and 0 bases at J, with 6 bases between the two ends. The CDR3 loop is CSVEIDSNQPQHF. In DNA form, the CDR3 reads TGCAGCGTTGAGATTGATAGCAATCAGCCCCAGCATTTT.

The sample holds many counts of this clonotype. The chain has TRBV20-1 and TRBJ2-7, with 10 bases lining up with TRBD1. Germline V gives CDR1 DFQATT, CDR2 SNEGSKA (reference sequence). The CDR3 has 13 residues. After removal of 5 bases from V and 5 bases from J, the junction contained 6 bases not matched to a gene. CDR3 in amino acids: CSAGLGQGNEQYF. CDR3 DNA sequence: TGCAGTGCTGGTCTGGGACAGGGGAACGAGCAGTACTTC.

The gene calls are TRBV7-3 and TRBJ2-1, with 7 bases lining up with TRBD1. CDR1 and CDR2 from the germline V gene are SGHTA and FQGTGA. V gave up 5 bases and J gave up 6 bases; unmatched junction bases: 16. CDR3 length equals 17 residues. The DNA for the CDR3 is TGTGCCAGCAGCCTAAACGGGTATAGGGGGCTGGGCAATGAGCAGTTCTTC. Protein sequence: CASSLNGYRGLGNEQFF.

V is TRBV6-1 and J is TRBJ2-2; 7 nucleotides line up with TRBD1. Germline trimming cut 6 bases from V and 3 bases from J; bases unmatched to any gene: 10. Germline lookup yields CDR1 MNHNS and CDR2 SASEGT. The CDR3 totals 16 residues. As DNA, the CDR3 is TGTGCCAGCAGAGATACAACGGGACAGCACACCGGGGAGCTGTTTTTT. This encodes CASRDTTGQHTGELFF.

There are a few counts of this clonotype. The chain has TRBV3-1 and TRBJ1-2; 7 bases are shared with TRBD1. CDR1 LGHDT and CDR2 YNNKEL come from the germline V gene (reference sequence). After removal of 4 bases from V and 4 bases from J, the junction contained 12 bases not matched to a gene. The CDR3 length is 16 residues. The CDR3 DNA is TGTGCCAGCAGCCGAGGGGGGGACAGAAGAGTCTATGGCTACACCTTC. It is translated as CASSRGGDRRVYGYTF.

This clonotype was found many times. The V gene is TRBV10-3, the J gene TRBJ2-4; perhaps D is TRBD1 or TRBD2 (5 bases each). The CDR3 is 17 amino acids. V gave up 1 base and J gave up 3 bases, with 16 bases separating them. Germline-derived CDR1 and CDR2 are ENHRY and SYGVKD. This CDR3 is CAISEFRGRKGKNIQYF. DNA for the CDR3: TGTGCCATCAGTGAGTTCCGGGGCCGGAAAGGCAAAAACATTCAGTACTTC.

This clonotype has ten or more counts. The chain combines TRBV7-3 with TRBJ2-1; D remains ambiguous. The CDR3 has 15 amino acids. CDR1 SGHTA and CDR2 FQGTGA come from the germline V gene. V was trimmed by 0 bases and J by 0 bases, leaving 6 bases between them. The CDR3, as DNA: TGTGCCAGCAGCTTAACTCCGAGCTCCTACAATGAGCAGTTCTTC. Translating gives CASSLTPSSYNEQFF.

This clonotype was detected only a few times. The chain links TRBV27 to TRBJ1-1; no reliable D call. Germline V gene sequence: CDR1 MNHEY, CDR2 SMNVEV (reference sequence). This CDR3 comprises 15 residues. Trimming stripped 5 bases from V and 2 bases from J, with 15 bases between. The CDR3 reads CASSLTVTVNTEAFF. DNA of the CDR3: TGTGCCAGCAGTCTCACGGTAACAGTAAACACTGAAGCTTTCTTT.

This clonotype was seen a few times. The V call is TRBV25-1, the J call TRBJ2-1; possibly TRBD1 for D (6 bases). The V end lost 9 bases, the J end lost 0 bases, and 9 bases lay between the germline ends. The CDR3 loop spans 13 amino acids. Germline values: CDR1 MGHDK, CDR2 SYGVNS. CDR3 coding DNA: TGTGCCAGTTGGACAGCCTCCTACAATGAGCAGTTCTTC. Translation gives CASWTASYNEQFF.

The rearrangement joins TRBV20-1 to TRBJ2-3, with D possibly being TRBD1 or TRBD2 (5 bases each). The CDR3 covers 15 residues. The germline gives CDR1 DFQATT, CDR2 SNEGSKA (reference sequence). The germline V and J ends were trimmed by 7 bases and 2 bases, with 19 bases remaining between them. CDR3: CSGQDRDRNTDTQYF. DNA of the CDR3: TGCAGTGGTCAGGACCGGGACCGTAACACAGATACGCAGTATTTT.

The chain couples TRBV29-1 to TRBJ2-7, with 10 bases that match TRBD1. CDR1 SQVTM and CDR2 ANQGSEA come from the germline V gene. This CDR3 region has 12 residues. J lost 5 bases, V lost 3 bases, and 1 base had no gene match. CDR3 DNA: TGCAGCGTTGAGACAGGGGGCAACGAGCAGTACTTC. It yields the protein CSVETGGNEQYF.

This clonotype was picked up a small number of times. The chain is built from TRBV20-1 and TRBJ2-5; D call uncertain. Gene TRBJ2-1 matches the end of the DNA better, so the J call may be wrong. This CDR3 region has 14 residues. Germline values: CDR1 DFQATT, CDR2 SNEGSKA (reference sequence). In DNA form, the CDR3 reads TGCAGTGCTAGTGTAGGGTATATAGACAATGAGCAGTTCTTC. Amino acids: CSASVGYIDNEQFF.

This clonotype was seen only once. This chain connects TRBV11-2 to TRBJ1-2; D not resolved. The V end lost 1 base, the J end lost 8 bases, and 11 bases lay between the germline ends. Looked up from germline, CDR1 is SGHAT and CDR2 is FQNNGV. There are 13 residues in the CDR3. The CDR3 DNA is TGTGCCAGCAGCTTAGCCCTGACATGGGGCTACACCTTC. It encodes CASSLALTWGYTF.

The genes are TRBV19 and TRBJ2-1, with 8 bases fitting TRBD2. Germline V CDR1 and CDR2: LNHDA, SQIVND (reference sequence). The CDR3 has 16 amino acids. Trimming removed 6 bases from V and 0 bases from J; junction bases left unmatched: 7. The DNA for the CDR3 is TGTGCCAGTAGGGGGCTAGCGGGTTTCTCCTACAATGAGCAGTTCTTC. Its protein is CASRGLAGFSYNEQFF.

The chain combines TRBV29-1 with TRBJ2-1, with 7 bases identical to TRBD1. Unmatched junction bases numbered 15, after V lost 6 bases and J lost 7 bases. Per germline, CDR1 SQVTM and CDR2 ANQGSEA. CDR3 length equals 15 residues. In DNA form, the CDR3 reads TGCAGCGTCGCGAGGGGGCTATCTGGCACGAATGAGCAGTTCTTC. Residues: CSVARGLSGTNEQFF.

This clonotype has just a few counts. CDR3 residues: CSALGTSGSEQFF. DNA for the CDR3: TGCAGTGCCCTTGGCACTAGCGGGAGTGAGCAGTTCTTC. V usage is TRBV20-1 and J usage is TRBJ2-1; 11 bases are a match to TRBD2. Looked up from germline, CDR1 is DFQATT and CDR2 is SNEGSKA (reference sequence). The CDR3 totals 13 residues. The ends lost 6 bases at V and 9 bases at J; junction bases unmatched: 7.

The J gene is TRBJ2-1, the V gene TRBV7-3; D is unclear. This CDR3 is built from 14 residues. CDR1 SGHTA and CDR2 FQGTGA come from the germline V gene. The V gene lost 0 bases and the J gene lost 4 bases, with 7 bases spanning the gap. This CDR3 is CASSLTFSYNEQFF. The CDR3, as DNA: TGTGCCAGCAGCTTAACATTTAGTTACAATGAGCAGTTCTTC. Based on the CDR3 plus reference TRBV7-3 and TRBJ2-1, the full variable domain is GAGVSQTPSNKVTEKGKYVELRCDPISGHTALYWYRQSLGQGPEFLIYFQGTGAADDSGLPNDRFFAVRPEGSVSTLKIQRTERGDSAVYLCASSLTFSYNEQFFGPGTRLTVL.

This clonotype has a handful of counts. J is TRBJ1-1 and V is TRBV27; perhaps TRBD1 as D (5 bases). Germline V gives CDR1 MNHEY, CDR2 SMNVEV (reference sequence). The CDR3 covers 15 residues. Trimming left V 5 bases short and J 1 base short, with 14 bases between. The CDR3 loop is CASSPQGSGNTEAFF. CDR3 nucleotides: TGTGCCAGCAGTCCGCAGGGCTCGGGGAACACTGAAGCTTTCTTT.

Here the CDR3 DNA reads TGCGCCAGCAGCTTATCCAGTGGGGACAGGGGAAAGACCCAGTACTTC. Protein sequence: CASSLSSGDRGKTQYF. The V call is TRBV5-1, the J call TRBJ2-5; TRBD1 matches 10 bases. This CDR3 is built from 16 residues. Trimming at V came to 2 bases and at J to 6 bases, leaving 10 bases not matched to a gene. Germline CDR1 SGHRS, CDR2 YFSETQ.

The CDR3 loop is CASSEAKRELIDTQYF. CDR3 DNA: TGTGCCAGCAGTGAAGCCAAGCGGGAGCTAATAGATACGCAGTATTTT. The chain carries TRBV6-1 and TRBJ2-3; 8 bases line up with TRBD2. In germline, CDR1 is MNHNS, CDR2 SASEGT. The CDR3 covers 16 residues. Trimming at V came to 0 bases and at J to 5 bases, leaving 7 bases not matched to a gene.

The gene calls are TRBV5-1 and TRBJ2-5; D perhaps matches TRBD2 (5 bases). Germline V gene lookup returns CDR1 SGHRS and CDR2 YFSETQ. The germline V and J ends were trimmed by 3 bases and 1 base, with 10 bases remaining between them. This CDR3 is 14 amino acids long. CDR3 loop: CASSSGETQETQYF. DNA of the CDR3: TGCGCCAGCAGCTCCGGGGAGACCCAAGAGACCCAGTACTTC.

The rearrangement joins TRBV28 to TRBJ2-3; D is undetermined. In germline, CDR1 is MDHEN, CDR2 SYDVKM. The ends were cut back, 6 bases at V and 0 bases at J, with 7 bases in the middle. CDR3 length: 13 amino acids. Here the CDR3 DNA reads TGTGCCAGCAGAGTTTCTAGCACAGATACGCAGTATTTT. It codes for CASRVSSTDTQYF.

The chain joins TRBV5-1 to TRBJ2-1, with 10 bases lining up with TRBD1. The germline V gene has CDR1 SGHRS and CDR2 YFSETQ. V shed 4 bases, J shed 6 bases, and the junction held 7 bases outside the gene matches. This CDR3 comprises 15 residues. The CDR3 sequence: CASSTGQGVGNEQFF. The DNA of the CDR3 is TGCGCCAGCAGCACCGGACAGGGGGTGGGCAATGAGCAGTTCTTC.

This clonotype has only a few counts. The missing conserved phenylalanine or tryptophan at the end of this CDR3 makes a read error likely. The gene calls are TRBV5-1 and TRBJ2-5; D assignment may be TRBD1 or TRBD2 (6 bases each). V lost 0 bases and J lost 2, with 14 bases in between. The V gene's germline CDR1 is SGHRS and CDR2 YFSETQ. The CDR3 has 16 residues. In nucleotides, the CDR3 is TGCGCCAGCAGCTTGGATGGCGGGACAATACAAGAGACCCAGTACCTC. The encoded protein is CASSLDGGTIQETQYL.